This note documents a single TCR beta chain sequence. The CDR3 consists of 15 residues. Losses at the gene ends were 6 bases for V and 6 bases for J; bases not matched to a gene: 14. Peripheral blood CD8+ and CD4+ T cells were profiled by TCR beta sequencing. These data are taken from a study of CD8 T cells in Susac syndrome. A quantity of about 0.5 to 1 ug RNA underwent reverse transcription using random hexamers. Via MiXCR, TCRdb re-called the immunoSEQ multiplex PCR reads, giving one row per CDR3 protein. The sample yields approximately 77,000 distinct CDR3 sequences, 90% to 95% seen once. This chain links TRBV12-3 or TRBV12-4 with TRBJ2-7, with 7 bases matching TRBD1. This sequence was found in a human donor with Susac syndrome. Input material: CD4+ T cells from PBMCs. This CDR3 reads CASSQKTGKFSEQYF. The DNA for the CDR3 is TGTGCCAGCAGCCAAAAGACAGGGAAATTCAGCGAGCAGTACTTC.